This TCR beta chain was sequenced during a study of blood T cell repertoires in COVID-19. Measured with immunoSEQ multiplex PCR; TCRdb has only the in-frame clones, and not every one. The sample has approximately 270,000 clones, around 86% seen once. This clone has a single count. The CDR3 is 14 residues long. CDR1 and CDR2 from the germline V gene are SNHLY and FYNNEI. The V gene lost 2 bases and the J gene lost 6 bases, with 11 bases spanning the gap. The gene calls are TRBV2 and TRBJ2-1, with TRBD2 as a possible D gene (6 bases). The sample consisted of PBMCs or T cells enriched from blood (not recorded which). The TCR was taken from a man aged 35-49 years who had recovered from COVID-19. The CDR3 DNA is TGTGCCAGCAGTGAATTTATAGCGGTCAATGAGCAGTTCTTC. It codes for CASSEFIAVNEQFF.